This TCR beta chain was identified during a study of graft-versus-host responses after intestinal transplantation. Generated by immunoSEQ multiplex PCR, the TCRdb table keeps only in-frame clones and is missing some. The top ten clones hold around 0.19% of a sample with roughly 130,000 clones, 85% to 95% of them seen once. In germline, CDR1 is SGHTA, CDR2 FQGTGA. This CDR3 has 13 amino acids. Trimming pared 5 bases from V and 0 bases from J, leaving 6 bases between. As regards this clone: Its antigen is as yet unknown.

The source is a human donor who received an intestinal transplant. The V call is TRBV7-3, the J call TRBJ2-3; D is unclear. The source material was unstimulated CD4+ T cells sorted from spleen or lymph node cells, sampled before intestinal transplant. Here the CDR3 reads CASSTQSTDTQYF. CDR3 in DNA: TGTGCCAGCAGCACCCAGAGCACAGATACGCAGTATTTT.